These 14 T cell receptor beta chains originate from one sample sequenced in a study of cytomegalovirus exposure and HLA in healthy donors. The study ran its PCR with 60 Vbeta and 13 Jbeta primers. The repertoire was sequenced with immunoSEQ multiplex PCR; TCRdb's copy has only in-frame clones and lacks some. This table holds 70,000 to 95,000 clones, around 82% found once. What was sequenced was PBMCs. Every receptor here comes from a man aged 50-59 years in good health and CMV-seronegative.

Only a few counts were recorded for this clone. Other DNA sequences from this sample encode an identical CDR3 as well. This rearrangement joins TRBV6-6 to TRBJ1-1; D uncertain. There are 14 residues in the CDR3. Trimming removed 0 bases at V and 1 base at J, with 6 bases between. Germline lookup yields CDR1 MNHNY and CDR2 SVGAGI (reference sequence). The CDR3 nucleotides read TGTGCCAGCAGTTACTCCACAGCGAACACTGAAGCTTTCTTT. Its protein product is CASSYSTANTEAFF.

The chain carries TRBV28 and TRBJ2-1; D unresolved. CDR3 length: 11 amino acids. Germline assignment: CDR1 MDHEN and CDR2 SYDVKM. Trimming took 8 bases from V and 6 from J, leaving 8 bases between them. CDR3 region: CASHRGNEQFF. DNA for the CDR3: TGTGCCAGCCACCGAGGCAATGAGCAGTTCTTC.

V is TRBV7-9 and J is TRBJ1-5; D unclear. Trimming cost V 2 bases and J 7 bases, with 15 bases left between them. Germline CDR1 SEHNR, CDR2 FQNEAQ (reference sequence). CDR3 length: 15 residues. The CDR3 sequence is CASSLLAGVSQPQHF. CDR3 nucleotides: TGTGCCAGCAGCTTATTAGCCGGGGTATCGCAGCCCCAGCATTTT.

This rearrangement joins TRBV2 to TRBJ2-5; D gene unclear. The CDR3 contains 16 residues. V lost 4 bases to trimming and J lost 4 bases, with 19 bases between them. Looked up from germline, CDR1 is SNHLY and CDR2 is FYNNEI. CDR3 sequence: CASSVFVPQATETQYF. The CDR3, as DNA: TGTGCCAGCAGTGTTTTCGTCCCCCAGGCCACAGAGACCCAGTACTTC.

The chain combines TRBV4-2 with TRBJ1-2; D not resolved. The CDR3 is 14 residues long. Trimming took 4 bases from V and 7 from J, leaving 16 bases between them. Germline V gives CDR1 LGHNA, CDR2 YNFKEQ. Here the CDR3 reads CASSPDPAGGGYTF. CDR3 coding DNA: TGTGCCAGCAGCCCTGACCCGGCTGGCGGTGGCTACACCTTC.

V is TRBV2 and J is TRBJ2-1; the match to TRBD1 covers 11 bases. CDR1 and CDR2 (germline): SNHLY, FYNNEI. V shed 6 bases, J shed 4 bases, and the junction held 8 bases outside the gene matches. This CDR3 comprises 16 residues. The CDR3 bases are TGTGCCAGCAGCCGGGACAGGGGGGTTCAGTACAATGAGCAGTTCTTC. It codes for CASSRDRGVQYNEQFF. Filled out from reference TRBV2 and TRBJ2-1, the complete variable domain reads EPEVTQTPSHQVTQMGQEVILRCVPISNHLYFYWYRQILGQKVEFLVSFYNNEISEKSEIFDDQFSVERPDGSNFTLKIRSTKLEDSAMYFCASSRDRGVQYNEQFFGPGTRLTVL.

This rearrangement joins TRBV11-2 to TRBJ2-3; the match to TRBD2 covers 8 bases. CDR3 length equals 16 residues. V was clipped by 5 bases and J by 1 base; unmatched bases: 8. Germline V CDR1 and CDR2: SGHAT, FQNNGV. The CDR3 loop is CASSRRGSGGTDTQYF. The CDR3, as DNA: TGTGCCAGCAGCCGGAGGGGTAGCGGGGGCACAGATACGCAGTATTTT.

Turning to this clone: Germline is not matched at one junction end, which may reflect a read error. This sequence joins TRBV7-9 and TRBJ1-1; 8 positions agree with TRBD1. CDR3 length: 14 amino acids. Germline CDR1 SEHNR, CDR2 FQNEAQ (reference sequence). CDR3 sequence reads: CSSSTGQGDTEAFF. As DNA, the CDR3 is TGTTCCAGCAGCACTGGACAGGGTGACACTGAAGCTTTCTTT.

The chain is built from TRBV11-2 and TRBJ1-4; possible D gene TRBD1, 5 bases. The CDR3 has 14 amino acids. Deletions cut 6 bases from V and 2 bases from J, with 10 bases between. CDR1 is SGHAT and CDR2 is FQNNGV in the germline V gene. CDR3 loop: CASRPGWTNEKLFF. The CDR3 bases are TGTGCCAGCAGGCCAGGGTGGACTAATGAAAAACTGTTTTTT.

V usage is TRBV9 and J usage is TRBJ2-5; 9 bases agree with TRBD2. Looked up from germline, CDR1 is SGDLS and CDR2 is YYNGEE. Germline trimming cut 3 bases from V and 0 bases from J; bases unmatched to any gene: 3. The CDR3 totals 15 residues. The CDR3 DNA reads TGTGCCAGCAGCGGCGGGGGGGGCTACCAAGAGACCCAGTACTTC. This gives the protein CASSGGGGYQETQYF.

The chain links TRBV4-3 to TRBJ1-2; D is possibly TRBD1 (5 bases). CDR3 length equals 15 residues. V lost 3 bases, J lost 2 bases, and 13 bases lay in between. The germline V gene encodes CDR1 LGHNA and CDR2 YSLEER. CDR3: CASSQVRQLNYGYTF. The CDR3 DNA is TGCGCCAGCAGCCAGGTCCGACAGCTAAACTATGGCTACACCTTC.

This chain links TRBV9 with TRBJ2-2, with D maybe TRBD1 (6 bases). Germline V gene data show CDR1 as SGDLS and CDR2 as YYNGEE. The CDR3 spans 13 residues. The ends were cut back, 4 bases at V and 7 bases at J, with 11 bases in the middle. CDR3 sequence reads: CASSLTGNGELFF. The CDR3 region has the DNA TGTGCCAGCAGCCTAACAGGGAACGGGGAGCTGTTTTTT.

V and J are TRBV9 and TRBJ1-2, with 7 bases matching TRBD1. Germline loops: CDR1 SGDLS, CDR2 YYNGEE. The CDR3 loop spans 15 amino acids. V lost 3 bases to trimming and J lost 6 bases; unmatched junction nucleotides: 11. In DNA form, the CDR3 reads TGTGCCAGCAGCGCCTACCGGGGGACAGATAATGGCTACACCTTC. This codes for CASSAYRGTDNGYTF.

The chain is built from TRBV6-6 and TRBJ1-5; weak D call: TRBD1 (5 bases). Per the germline V gene, CDR1 is MNHNY and CDR2 is SVGAGI (reference sequence). This CDR3 is built from 16 residues. The V end was cut by 2 bases, the J end by 7 bases, with 18 bases between. CDR3 amino acids: CASSYRRDGGGQPQHF. The CDR3 DNA sequence: TGTGCCAGCAGTTACCGTCGGGACGGGGGAGGACAGCCCCAGCATTTT.